The clone carrying this T cell receptor beta chain has only a few counts. The presence of a unique molecular identifier marked each TCR cDNA molecule. TCRdb re-derived calls from the 5' RACE reads in MiXCR, one entry per CDR3 protein. The sample lists more than 75,000 distinct CDR3 sequences, roughly 12% occurring once. Germline V lookup: CDR1 SQVTM, CDR2 ANQGSEA. This CDR3 has 11 amino acids. The data originate from a study of spatial heterogeneity in lung cancer. Time point: sample taken at primary tumor resection. The sequenced material consisted of unsorted whole RNA from tumor, nontumor lung or frozen PBMC. A total of approximately 70 untreated early-stage non-small cell lung cancer patients served as donors.

The material sequenced was PBMCs, taken at surgery. The clonotype comes from a male donor with early-stage non-small cell lung cancer. The chain couples TRBV29-1 to TRBJ2-7, with TRBD2 matching over 7 bases. The CDR3 is CSGGDPYEQYF. CDR3 sequence (DNA): TGCAGTGGGGGGGACCCCTACGAGCAGTACTTC.